Listed below are T cell receptor beta chains from one sample, sequenced in a study of long-term antiretroviral therapy in people with HIV. Profiled with immunoSEQ multiplex PCR; TCRdb holds only in-frame clones, not every one. The sample has 30,000 to 40,000 clones, roughly 80% seen once. The sequencing here drew on unsorted PBMCs, taken 0.4 years before starting antiretroviral therapy. The source of these receptors is a man aged 18 to 35 with HIV. Each CDR3 is given with its conserved first and last residue. D genes are given only for firm matches. Clone size is stated in some rows and not others, as once, few, many or a class when expanded.

V gene	CDR3 length	J gene	clone size	D gene	CDR3 DNA	CDR3 protein
TRBV30	16	TRBJ1-1	NA	TRBD1	TGTGCCTGCTCACCCGGGACAGGGGGCCCGAACACTGAAGCTTTCTTT	CACSPGTGGPNTEAFF
TRBV5-1	14	TRBJ1-4	NA	TRBD1	TGCGCCAGCAGCCGGACAGGGGGGAATGAAAAACTGTTTTTT	CASSRTGGNEKLFF
TRBV7-2	13	TRBJ2-7	NA	NA	TGTGCCAGCAGCCTAACGACGGGCAACGAGCAGTACTTC	CASSLTTGNEQYF
TRBV6-5	13	TRBJ2-7	NA	NA	TGTGCCAGCAGTCCCCGGGGGATGACCGAGCAGTACTTC	CASSPRGMTEQYF
TRBV9	15	TRBJ1-2	NA	NA	TGTGCCAGCAGCGTAGCTGTCAGCAACACCTATGGCTACACCTTC	CASSVAVSNTYGYTF
TRBV25-1	17	TRBJ1-4	NA	TRBD1	TGTGCCAGCAGTGAAATGGATGGAGGGACAGTAAATGAAAAACTGTTTTTT	CASSEMDGGTVNEKLFF
TRBV6-6	13	TRBJ1-1	NA	NA	TGTGCCAGCAGTTACAGTTCGAACACTGAAGCTTTCTTT	CASSYSSNTEAFF
TRBV5-1	13	TRBJ1-1	once	NA	TGCGCCAGCGGAAGGGACGGGAACACTGAAGCTTTCTTT	CASGRDGNTEAFF
TRBV6-6	12	TRBJ2-1	once	NA	TGTGCCAGCAGCCCTGGGGTCGATGAGCAGTTCTTC	CASSPGVDEQFF
TRBV2	14	TRBJ1-4	NA	TRBD1	TGTGCCAGCAGTCGGGACAGGGGAAGGGAAAAACTGTTTTTT	CASSRDRGREKLFF
TRBV6-1	17	TRBJ1-5	NA	TRBD1	TGTGCCAGCAGTGACCGAGTGGCCAGGGGGCGAAATCAGCCCCAGCATTTT	CASSDRVARGRNQPQHF
TRBV28	14	TRBJ1-1	NA	NA	TGTGCCAGCAGTCCCCCTCTCATGAACACTGAAGCTTTCTTT	CASSPPLMNTEAFF
TRBV28	16	TRBJ1-1	NA	TRBD1	TGTGCCAGCAGTCAATCGGGACAGGGGTTTACAGGTGAAGCTTTCTTT	CASSQSGQGFTGEAFF
TRBV7-2	16	TRBJ2-3	NA	TRBD2	TGTGCCAGCAGCTTAATCCCTAGCGGGAGCACAGATACGCAGTATTTT	CASSLIPSGSTDTQYF
TRBV30	13	TRBJ2-7	NA	NA	TGTGCCTGGCTAAGTCCGCTTATGAACGAGCAGTACTTC	CAWLSPLMNEQYF
TRBV27	12	TRBJ2-7	few	NA	TGTGCCAGCAGTTTATATGGGGACGAGCAGTACTTC	CASSLYGDEQYF
TRBV5-5	15	TRBJ1-5	NA	NA	TGTGCCAGCAGCTTGGTACCCGCAGGACACCAGCCCCAGCATTTT	CASSLVPAGHQPQHF
TRBV6-5	12	TRBJ1-5	once	NA	TGTGCCAGCAGTACCGACGGTCAGCCCCAGCATTTT	CASSTDGQPQHF
TRBV19	18	TRBJ1-3	NA	NA	TGTGCCAGTAGTAACCGGTTTGGTCGGGGGGGAGCAGGAAACACCATATATTTT	CASSNRFGRGGAGNTIYF
TRBV7-2	17	TRBJ1-2	once	TRBD1	TGTGCCAGCAGAGAATTCCCGGGACAGGGGTTAAGCTATGGCTACACCTTC	CASREFPGQGLSYGYTF
TRBV7-8	17	TRBJ1-3	NA	NA	TGTGCCAGCAGCTTTTTCCCCCAGCACCCGGGTGGAAACACCATATATTTT	CASSFFPQHPGGNTIYF
TRBV30	13	TRBJ2-5	NA	TRBD2	TGTGCCTCTTCTAGCGGGAGCTCGGAGACCCAGTACTTC	CASSSGSSETQYF
TRBV7-9	15	TRBJ1-4	NA	NA	TGTGCCAGCAGCTTCACGAGTACGGGTAATGAAAAACTGTTTTTT	CASSFTSTGNEKLFF
TRBV6-6	13	TRBJ2-7	NA	NA	TGTGCCAGCAGTTACTCGACCAGCGAGGAGCAGTACTTC	CASSYSTSEEQYF
TRBV4-1	13	TRBJ1-1	NA	NA	TGCGCCAGCAGCCAAGAGTCGGCGTCTGAAGCTTTCTTT	CASSQESASEAFF
TRBV7-9	15	TRBJ1-2	NA	TRBD1	TGTGCCAGCAGCCTACTGGACAGGGCCTTCTATGGCTACACCTTC	CASSLLDRAFYGYTF
TRBV4-1	18	TRBJ2-1	NA	TRBD1	TGCGCCAGCAGCCTAAAATCCGCAGGGGGCAGGCCCTACAATGAGCAGTTCTTC	CASSLKSAGGRPYNEQFF
TRBV18	16	TRBJ2-7	NA	TRBD1	TGTGCCAGCTCACCCGGGACAGGGGCCACCTCCGGCGAGCAGTACTTC	CASSPGTGATSGEQYF
TRBV19	16	TRBJ2-3	NA	TRBD2	TGTGCCAGTAGGCCACTAGCGGGAGCCGACACAGATACGCAGTATTTT	CASRPLAGADTDTQYF
TRBV7-9	14	TRBJ1-1	NA	NA	TGTGCCAGCAGCATACCGGGACAAAGGACAGAAGCTTTCTTT	CASSIPGQRTEAFF
TRBV5-1	13	TRBJ2-1	NA	TRBD2	TGCGCCAGCAGCGGGGGGACTAGCAATGAGCAGTTCTTC	CASSGGTSNEQFF
TRBV19	13	TRBJ2-5	NA	NA	TGTGCCAGTAGTGTGGGGGGGCGGGAGACCCAGTACTTC	CASSVGGRETQYF
TRBV29-1	14	TRBJ2-7	NA	NA	TGCAGCGTTCTAGGGGGGCCTGACACCTACGAGCAGTACTTC	CSVLGGPDTYEQYF
TRBV6-5	13	TRBJ2-1	NA	NA	TGTGCCAGCAGTTACTCGGACTCCGGTGAGCAGTTCTTC	CASSYSDSGEQFF
TRBV6-5	15	TRBJ2-7	NA	TRBD1	TGTGCCAGCAGTTACTCGAGAACAGGGGCCTACGAGCAGTACTTC	CASSYSRTGAYEQYF
TRBV11-1	13	TRBJ2-7	NA	NA	TGTGCCAGCAGCTTAGGACCTTCCTACGAGCAGTACTTC	CASSLGPSYEQYF
TRBV5-1	15	TRBJ2-2	NA	TRBD2	TGCGCCAGCAGCTGGACTAGCGGTTACACCGGGGAGCTGTTTTTT	CASSWTSGYTGELFF
TRBV7-2	12	TRBJ2-7	few	NA	TGTGCCAGCAGCCTGCGTTTACACGAGCAGTACTTC	CASSLRLHEQYF
TRBV11-2	16	TRBJ1-1	NA	TRBD1	TGTGCCAGCAGCCCTCTTCCTAGGGGGCGGAACACTGAAGCTTTCTTT	CASSPLPRGRNTEAFF
TRBV5-1	14	TRBJ2-5	NA	NA	TGCGCCAGCAGCTTCGACTCAAGACAAGAGACCCAGTACTTC	CASSFDSRQETQYF
TRBV7-2	13	TRBJ1-5	once	NA	TGTGCCAGCAGCCCCAAGCGCGGGGAGCCCCAGCATTTT	CASSPKRGEPQHF
TRBV5-5	16	TRBJ2-7	NA	NA	TGTGCCAGCAGCTTGGTTCTAGACCATAGCTCCTACGAGCAGTACTTC	CASSLVLDHSSYEQYF
TRBV5-5	15	TRBJ2-7	NA	NA	TGTGCCAGCAGCTCCGAGACAGGCTACGGGTACGAGCAGTACTTC	CASSSETGYGYEQYF
TRBV18	14	TRBJ1-3	NA	NA	TGTGCCAGCTCACCTTCGGCAGATGGAAACACCATATATTTT	CASSPSADGNTIYF
TRBV5-8	13	TRBJ1-4	few	NA	TGTGCCAGCAGCCTCAGGACGGATGAAAAACTGTTTTTT	CASSLRTDEKLFF
TRBV6-6	15	TRBJ1-1	NA	NA	TGTGCCAGCAGTCAACTACAGATCCCGGGCACTGAAGCTTTCTTT	CASSQLQIPGTEAFF
TRBV6-5	13	TRBJ2-7	NA	NA	TGTGCCAGCAGTGCGGTAAGGGCCTACGAGCAGTACTTC	CASSAVRAYEQYF
TRBV5-4	14	TRBJ2-5	NA	NA	TGTGCCAGCAGCACCCGGGACGTACAAGAGACCCAGTACTTC	CASSTRDVQETQYF
TRBV27	17	TRBJ2-1	NA	TRBD2	TGTGCCAGCAGTTTATATTTGGCCAGCGGGGGGCCCAATGAGCAGTTCTTC	CASSLYLASGGPNEQFF
TRBV15	12	TRBJ1-2	once	NA	TGTGCCACCAGCAGGACGGACTATGGCTACACCTTC	CATSRTDYGYTF